One sample yielded the 32 T cell receptor beta chains listed below, sequenced in a study of neurological immune-mediated disorders. TCRdb re-called the 5' RACE reads with MiXCR, one entry per CDR3 protein. The sample comprises approximately 100,000 distinct CDR3 sequences, approximately 3.3% of which are singletons, and 5% to 6.5% rests with the top ten. The sequencing input was PBMCs. These receptors originate from a young woman with multiple sclerosis.

The sample holds many counts of this clonotype. This chain connects TRBV12-3 or TRBV12-4 to TRBJ2-4; TRBD1 agrees at 7 bases. The CDR3 consists of 13 residues. The J segment lost 6 bases and the V segment lost 6 bases, leaving 5 bases of the junction unmatched. CDR3 sequence: CASSQTGLNIQYF. CDR3 in DNA: TGTGCCAGCAGCCAGACAGGGTTAAACATTCAGTACTTC.

Worth noting for this clonotype: The junction and the germline gene differ at one end; a read error may be behind it. J is TRBJ1-5 and V is TRBV12-3 or TRBV12-4; no definite D call. The CDR3 has 13 amino acids. CDR3 amino acids: CASRLAFNQTQNF. The DNA for the CDR3 is TGTGCCAGCAGATTGGCCTTCAATCAGACCCAGAATTTT.

This clonotype was picked up many times. The chain combines TRBV7-2 with TRBJ2-1; D remains ambiguous. The CDR3 spans 15 residues. Trimming removed 4 bases from V and 2 bases from J, with 12 bases in between. Per germline, CDR1 SGHTA and CDR2 FQGNSA. The CDR3 loop reads CASSYSADPYNEQFF. The CDR3 DNA sequence: TGTGCCAGCAGCTATTCCGCCGACCCCTACAATGAGCAGTTCTTC.

There are many counts of this clonotype. V is TRBV4-1 and J is TRBJ2-3; tentatively, D is TRBD2 (7 bases). CDR1 and CDR2 (germline): MGHRA, YSYEKL. With 1 base removed from V and 5 bases from J, the gap between germline ends came to 13 bases. The CDR3 runs 15 residues. The CDR3 loop reads CASSQAGGGGDTQYF. The CDR3 region has the DNA TGCGCCAGCAGCCAAGCTGGCGGGGGCGGAGATACGCAGTATTTT.

This clonotype was recorded many times. V and J are TRBV20-1 and TRBJ2-7; 12 bases are a match to TRBD2. CDR3 length equals 14 residues. CDR1 and CDR2 (germline): DFQATT, SNEGSKA (reference sequence). With 5 bases clipped from V and 3 bases from J, the junction kept 5 bases outside the gene matches. Here the CDR3 DNA reads TGCAGTGCTTGGACTAGCGGGGATGGCTACGAGCAGTACTTC. This sequence encodes CSAWTSGDGYEQYF.

This clonotype was recorded many times. The CDR3: CASSPSGAGTGGNGEGEAFF. The CDR3 coding sequence is TGTGCCAGCAGCCCCTCGGGAGCCGGGACAGGGGGCAACGGAGAAGGTGAAGCTTTCTTT. The J gene is TRBJ1-1, the V gene TRBV4-2; 12 nucleotides line up with TRBD1. There are 20 residues in the CDR3. The germline CDR1 and CDR2 sequences are LGHNA and YNFKEQ. V trimming: 4 bases; J trimming: 7 bases; junction bases outside the gene matches: 22.

This clonotype was counted ten times or more. The chain links TRBV6-2 or TRBV6-3 to TRBJ2-5; D is undetermined. V was clipped by 2 bases and J by 3 bases, with 7 bases between them. This CDR3 is 13 amino acids long. CDR1 is MNHEY, CDR2 SVGEGT, per germline. The CDR3 reads CASSYVWEETQYF. CDR3 nucleotide sequence: TGTGCCAGCAGTTACGTCTGGGAAGAGACCCAGTACTTC.

This clonotype was counted at least ten times. The chain carries TRBV5-1 and TRBJ2-1; no clear D. The CDR3 contains 14 residues. The V end was cut by 4 bases, the J end by 4 bases, with 12 bases between. CDR1 and CDR2 (germline): SGHRS, YFSETQ. CDR3 coding DNA: TGCGCCAGCAGCCTCTCGGAGAATTACAATGAGCAGTTCTTC. Amino acid sequence: CASSLSENYNEQFF.

This clonotype was seen a handful of times. The rearrangement uses TRBV5-1 and TRBJ2-4; TRBD1 aligns across 7 bases. The CDR3 has 15 amino acids. From germline, CDR1 is SGHRS and CDR2 YFSETQ. V was clipped by 4 bases and J by 1 base; unmatched bases: 5. DNA of the CDR3: TGCGCCAGCAGCGACAGGGAGCTGGCCAAAAACATTCAGTACTTC. It is translated as CASSDRELAKNIQYF. Complete variable domain (other parts from reference TRBV5-1 and TRBJ2-4): KAGVTQTPRYLIKTRGQQVTLSCSPISGHRSVSWYQQTPGQGLQFLFEYFSETQRNKGNFPGRFSGRQFSNSRSEMNVSTLELGDSALYLCASSDRELAKNIQYFGAGTRLSVL.

This clonotype was observed many times. The genes are TRBV24-1 and TRBJ2-7, with a weak D call TRBD1 (6 bases). V lost 4 bases and J 5 bases, leaving 8 bases between the germline ends. The CDR3 has 12 residues. CDR1 is KGHDR, CDR2 SFDVKD, per germline. The CDR3 spells CATSDPGDEQYF. CDR3 DNA: TGTGCCACCAGTGACCCAGGGGACGAGCAGTACTTC.

At least ten counts were recorded for this clonotype. This chain links TRBV6-2 or TRBV6-3 with TRBJ2-7; a weak D match, TRBD2 (6 bases). The V and J ends lost 0 bases and 3 bases respectively, with 18 bases between them. There are 17 residues in the CDR3. Germline assignment: CDR1 MNHEY and CDR2 SVGEGT. CDR3 sequence reads: CASSYSRGSGLYYEQYF. The CDR3 DNA is TGTGCCAGCAGTTACTCCCGGGGTAGCGGATTATACTACGAGCAGTACTTC.

This clonotype was counted at least ten times. The chain is built from TRBV12-3 or TRBV12-4 and TRBJ1-6, with D maybe TRBD1 (5 bases). The ends were cut back, 5 bases at V and 10 bases at J, with 18 bases in the middle. The CDR3 is 15 residues long. CDR3 amino acids: CASSPYPGDGSPLHF. The CDR3 DNA follows: TGTGCCAGCAGTCCCTACCCGGGGGACGGGTCACCCCTCCACTTT.

This clonotype was recorded at least ten times. The V gene is TRBV28, the J gene TRBJ2-3; 7 bases align to TRBD1. The V segment lost 3 bases and the J segment 0 bases; nucleotides outside the gene matches: 9. Germline assignment: CDR1 MDHEN and CDR2 SYDVKM. The CDR3 loop spans 17 amino acids. In DNA, the CDR3 is TGTGCCAGCAGTTTTAATCTGATGGGACAGAGCACAGATACGCAGTATTTT. Its protein product is CASSFNLMGQSTDTQYF.

This clonotype was recorded at least ten times. The chain combines TRBV7-9 with TRBJ2-1; 8 bases match TRBD1. CDR3 size: 16 residues. After removal of 1 base from V and 3 bases from J, the junction contained 5 bases not matched to a gene. The V gene's germline CDR1 is SEHNR and CDR2 FQNEAQ (reference sequence). The CDR3 region is CASSLGGQGGYNEQFF. CDR3 in DNA: TGTGCCAGCAGCTTAGGTGGACAGGGAGGCTACAATGAGCAGTTCTTC. Full variable domain (missing parts from reference TRBV7-9 and TRBJ2-1): DTGVSQNPRHKITKRGQNVTFRCDPISEHNRLYWYRQTLGQGPEFLTYFQNEAQLEKSRLLSDRFSAERPKGSFSTLEIQRTEQGDSAMYLCASSLGGQGGYNEQFFGPGTRLTVL.

This clonotype showed up many times. The chain couples TRBV30 to TRBJ1-2; 8 nucleotides line up with TRBD1. Germline V lookup: CDR1 GTSNPN, CDR2 SVGIG (reference sequence). J lost 5 bases, V lost 2 bases, and 10 bases had no gene match. CDR3 size: 15 residues. This chain's CDR3 is CAWSRRQGAGYGYTF. CDR3 DNA: TGTGCCTGGAGTAGGAGGCAGGGGGCAGGGTATGGCTACACCTTC.

This clonotype was detected ten times or more. CDR3 residues: CSASGLDGVDTQYF. CDR3 DNA sequence: TGCAGTGCTAGTGGCCTCGACGGGGTCGATACGCAGTATTTT. The rearrangement links TRBV20-1 to TRBJ2-3; maybe TRBD2 (5 bases). The V gene's germline CDR1 is DFQATT and CDR2 SNEGSKA (reference sequence). The CDR3 length is 14 residues. The germline V and J ends were trimmed by 3 bases and 6 bases, with 16 bases remaining between them.

The table lists this clonotype with many counts. The V and J genes are TRBV12-3 or TRBV12-4 and TRBJ1-2, with TRBD1 identical over 8 bases. This CDR3 is 14 amino acids long. The ends lost 6 bases at V and 8 bases at J; junction bases unmatched: 11. The CDR3 nucleotides are TGTGCCAGCAGCAGAGGACAGGGTGATCTCGGCTACACCTTC. This sequence encodes CASSRGQGDLGYTF.

In its sample, this clonotype was seen many times. This chain connects TRBV7-2 to TRBJ1-2; D call uncertain. From germline, CDR1 is SGHTA and CDR2 FQGNSA. V dropped 1 base and J dropped 0 bases, with 18 bases sitting between them. This CDR3 is 18 amino acids long. The CDR3 sequence: CASSLGVLRRWANYGYTF. The CDR3 region has the DNA TGTGCCAGCAGCTTAGGAGTTCTCAGGAGATGGGCTAACTATGGCTACACCTTC.

To note about this clonotype: Given a much more abundant clone one base away, this may be a read error. V is TRBV7-2 and J is TRBJ2-3, with 13 positions matching TRBD2. Germline values: CDR1 SGHTA, CDR2 FQGNSA. The CDR3 runs to 15 residues. Unmatched junction bases numbered 4, after V lost 5 bases and J lost 5 bases. CDR3 DNA sequence: TGTGCCAGCAGCGTGGGACTAGCGGGATTAGATACGCAGTATTTT. It translates to CASSVGLAGLDTQYF.

Many counts were recorded for this clonotype. The chain employs TRBV12-3 or TRBV12-4 and TRBJ2-7, with 8 bases that match TRBD2. V gave up 7 bases and J gave up 0 bases; unmatched junction bases: 8. There are 15 residues in the CDR3. CDR3 DNA: TGTGCCAGCAACGAAGCGGGAGTAGGCTCCTACGAGCAGTACTTC. This encodes CASNEAGVGSYEQYF.

This clonotype was observed many times. The junction and the germline gene differ at one end; a read error may be behind it. This chain joins TRBV20-1 and TRBJ1-1, with a possible D match to TRBD1 (5 bases). The CDR3 totals 14 residues. Germline V lookup: CDR1 DFQATT, CDR2 SNEGSKA (reference sequence). The CDR3 DNA reads as TGCAGTGCTAGACTTGACAGTATGAACACTGAAGCCTTCTTT. It is translated as CSARLDSMNTEAFF.

This clonotype was seen at least ten times. The gene calls are TRBV27 and TRBJ2-7; D is unresolved. Trimming took off 3 bases at V and 2 bases at J, with 11 bases between the two ends. The CDR3 covers 14 residues. Germline loops: CDR1 MNHEY, CDR2 SMNVEV (reference sequence). The CDR3 is CASSFIGRPYEQYF. For the CDR3, the DNA is TGTGCCAGCAGTTTTATCGGCAGGCCCTACGAGCAGTACTTC.

As concerns this clonotype: A read error may be the cause here, since a much bigger clone is one base away. The V call is TRBV19, the J call TRBJ1-1, with D uncertain. Germline V gene lookup returns CDR1 LNHDA and CDR2 SQIVND (reference sequence). The CDR3 contains 12 residues. CDR3 loop: CDSSIPSPQAFF. Written as DNA, the CDR3 is TGTGACAGTAGTATCCCCAGCCCGCAGGCTTTCTTT.

This clonotype showed up many times. The rearrangement links TRBV9 to TRBJ2-1; TRBD2 might be the D (5 bases). There are 14 residues in the CDR3. V was trimmed by 6 bases and J by 4 bases, leaving 14 bases between them. CDR1 SGDLS and CDR2 YYNGEE come from the germline V gene. The CDR3 is CASTGGYRYNEQFF. CDR3 in DNA: TGTGCCAGCACCGGCGGGTACCGTTACAATGAGCAGTTCTTC.

This clonotype has a count of ten or more. The chain carries TRBV20-1 and TRBJ2-4; 8 bases line up with TRBD2. The trim removed 3 bases at V and 7 bases at J, leaving 2 bases unmatched. The CDR3 covers 12 residues. Germline CDR1 reads DFQATT; CDR2 reads SNEGSKA (reference sequence). The CDR3 here is CSASGRGNIQYF. The CDR3 DNA sequence: TGCAGTGCTAGCGGGAGGGGGAACATTCAGTACTTC.

The sample holds many counts of this clonotype. The CDR3 sequence: CASSSIGQGQYETQYF. The CDR3 DNA reads TGCGCCAGCAGCTCAATCGGACAGGGCCAGTACGAGACCCAGTACTTC. The chain employs TRBV5-1 and TRBJ2-5; 8 bases map to TRBD1. Germline loops: CDR1 SGHRS, CDR2 YFSETQ. CDR3 length equals 16 residues. Trimming removed 3 bases from V and 5 bases from J; junction bases left unmatched: 12. Using reference TRBV5-1 and TRBJ2-5 for the parts outside the CDR3, the full variable domain is KAGVTQTPRYLIKTRGQQVTLSCSPISGHRSVSWYQQTPGQGLQFLFEYFSETQRNKGNFPGRFSGRQFSNSRSEMNVSTLELGDSALYLCASSSIGQGQYETQYFGPGTRLLVL.

The rearrangement joins TRBV20-1 to TRBJ2-3; D tentatively reads TRBD1 or TRBD2 (5 bases each). The CDR3 totals 12 residues. Trimming took 1 base from V and 7 from J, leaving 9 bases between them. Germline CDR1 reads DFQATT; CDR2 reads SNEGSKA (reference sequence). The CDR3 protein is CSARGGLHTQYF. DNA for the CDR3: TGCAGTGCTAGAGGGGGGTTACATACGCAGTATTTT.

In the case of this clonotype: It may be a read error: a sequence one base away is much more abundant. The V gene is TRBV5-6, the J gene TRBJ2-6; 8 bases fit TRBD2. V lost 4 bases and J lost 2; bases outside the gene matches: 5. The CDR3 spans 16 residues. The germline V gene has CDR1 SGHDT and CDR2 YYEEEE. The chain's CDR3 is CASSAHGGAGANVLTF. The CDR3 DNA reads as TGTGCCAGCAGCGCCCACGGGGGGGCTGGGGCCAACGTCCTGACTTTC.

This clonotype was found many times. This rearrangement joins TRBV10-3 to TRBJ2-3; 11 bases fit TRBD2. V trimming: 5 bases; J trimming: 4 bases; junction bases outside the gene matches: 2. Looked up from germline, CDR1 is ENHRY and CDR2 is SYGVKD. This CDR3 is built from 14 residues. The CDR3 bases are TGTGCCATCAGTACTAGCGGGGGAGCAGATACGCAGTATTTT. Protein: CAISTSGGADTQYF.

V gene TRBV29-1 combines with J gene TRBJ1-1; TRBD1 matches 7 bases. Germline values: CDR1 SQVTM, CDR2 ANQGSEA. This CDR3 comprises 12 residues. V gave up 4 bases and J gave up 5 bases; unmatched junction bases: 4. The CDR3 region is CSVVPGGTEAFF. CDR3 sequence (DNA): TGCAGCGTTGTACCAGGGGGTACTGAAGCTTTCTTT. The full variable domain, rest sourced from reference TRBV29-1 and TRBJ1-1, is SAVISQKPSRDICQRGTSLTIQCQVDSQVTMMFWYRQQPGQSLTLIATANQGSEATYESGFVIDKFPISRPNLTFSTLTVSNMSPEDSSIYLCSVVPGGTEAFFGQGTRLTVV.

This clonotype was seen repeatedly, ten times or more. The chain has TRBV7-6 and TRBJ2-3; 14 bases align to TRBD2. CDR1 and CDR2 (germline): SGHVS, FNYEAQ. V lost 4 bases and J lost 1; bases outside the gene matches: 10. This CDR3 region has 19 residues. DNA of the CDR3: TGTGCCAGCAGCTCTCCCGGGACTAGCGGGAGAGTGGGCACAGATACGCAGTATTTT. Encoded protein: CASSSPGTSGRVGTDTQYF.

This clonotype was recorded many times. The V and J genes are TRBV6-2 or TRBV6-3 and TRBJ2-1; 8 bases map to TRBD1. The V gene end was trimmed by 6 bases and the J gene end by 3 bases; junction bases not matched to a gene: 13. The CDR3 contains 17 residues. CDR1 and CDR2 from the germline V gene are MNHEY and SVGEGT. Here the CDR3 reads CASSRRTGRTIYNEQFF. The CDR3, as DNA: TGTGCCAGCAGCCGAAGGACAGGGCGAACCATCTACAATGAGCAGTTCTTC.